Listed here are 8 T cell receptor beta chains from one sample, sequenced in a study of blood T cell repertoires in COVID-19. Libraries were prepared by immunoSEQ multiplex PCR; TCRdb keeps only in-frame clonotypes and omits some of them. The sample contains a few hundred thousand clones, around 85% of which appear only once. Input material: PBMCs or T cells enriched from blood (not recorded which). These receptors were obtained from a middle-aged woman with acute COVID-19.

The rearrangement joins TRBV3-1 (or the pseudogene TRBV3-2) to TRBJ2-1; 11 bases match TRBD2. V dropped 4 bases and J dropped 6; count of bases not matched to a gene: 5. CDR1 is LGHDT, CDR2 YNNKEL, per germline (reference sequence). CDR3 length: 15 residues. The CDR3 loop is CASSRAGTSGNEQFF. Here the CDR3 DNA reads TGTGCCAGCAGCCGAGCCGGGACTAGCGGCAATGAGCAGTTCTTC.

This chain joins TRBV19 and TRBJ2-2; 8 bases line up with TRBD2. J was trimmed by 1 base and V by 1 base; bases with no gene match: 11. The CDR3 has 19 residues. Germline-derived CDR1 and CDR2 are LNHDA and SQIVND (reference sequence). The DNA of the CDR3 is TGTGCCAGTAGTATAGTTTCGCTAGCGGGTATTGGGAACACCGGGGAGCTGTTTTTT. Amino acid sequence: CASSIVSLAGIGNTGELFF.

The gene calls are TRBV6-5 and TRBJ2-2, with a weak D call TRBD2 (6 bases). From germline, CDR1 is MNHEY and CDR2 SVGAGI. The length of the CDR3 is 15 residues. V gave up 6 bases and J gave up 5 bases, with 16 bases separating them. Written as DNA, the CDR3 is TGTGCCAGCAGGCGCACATCGGGGGATACCGGGGAGCTGTTTTTT. Its protein is CASRRTSGDTGELFF.

The chain joins TRBV30 to TRBJ2-5; a possible D gene is TRBD1 (6 bases). Germline V CDR1 and CDR2: GTSNPN, SVGIG (reference sequence). V was shortened by 2 bases and J by 2 bases, with 12 bases between the two germline ends. There are 14 residues in the CDR3. In DNA form, the CDR3 reads TGTGCCTGGAGTCAGGGGCTAGCACAAGAGACCCAGTACTTC. Translating gives CAWSQGLAQETQYF. The whole variable domain, filled in from reference TRBV30 and TRBJ2-5, reads SQTIHQWPATLVQPVGSPLSLECTVEGTSNPNLYWYRQAAGRGLQLLFYSVGIGQISSEVPQNLSASRPQDRQFILSSKKLLLSDSGFYLCAWSQGLAQETQYFGPGTRLLVL.

This chain connects TRBV3-1 (or the pseudogene TRBV3-2) to TRBJ2-1; the D gene is possibly TRBD1 (6 bases). This CDR3 has 11 amino acids. Germline CDR1 LGHDT, CDR2 YNNKEL (reference sequence). V lost 3 bases, J lost 12 bases, and 9 bases lay in between. The CDR3 sequence: CASSHNRAQFF. The DNA for the CDR3 is TGTGCCAGCAGCCATAACAGGGCGCAGTTCTTC.

This chain links TRBV30 with TRBJ1-4, with 8 bases that match TRBD1. The germline CDR1 and CDR2 sequences are GTSNPN and SVGIG (reference sequence). After removal of 7 bases from V and 7 bases from J, the junction contained 5 bases not matched to a gene. The CDR3 has 12 residues. Here the CDR3 DNA reads TGTGCCTTCGACAGGGGTGGTGAAAAACTGTTTTTT. Its protein is CAFDRGGEKLFF.

This chain connects TRBV7-7 to TRBJ2-5; D is perhaps TRBD2 (7 bases). V was cut by 5 bases and J by 4 bases, with 20 bases left in between. The length of the CDR3 is 16 residues. Germline values: CDR1 SSHAT, CDR2 FNYEAQ (reference sequence). The CDR3 coding sequence is TGTGCCAGCAGCCCCCGGAGAGGGGGGGTGGCAGAGACCCAGTACTTC. The encoded protein is CASSPRRGGVAETQYF. Filled out from reference TRBV7-7 and TRBJ2-5, the complete variable domain reads GAGVSQSPRYKVTKRGQDVTLRCDPISSHATLYWYQQALGQGPEFLTYFNYEAQPDKSGLPSDRFSAERPEGSISTLTIQRTEQRDSAMYRCASSPRRGGVAETQYFGPGTRLLVL.

This clone was observed once. A much larger clone differs from this one at a single base, so this may be a read error. This rearrangement joins TRBV9 to TRBJ2-5; possibly TRBD1 for D (6 bases). The CDR3 loop spans 15 amino acids. Trimming shortened V by 4 bases and J by 5 bases, and 18 bases separated the two germline ends. The germline CDR1 and CDR2 sequences are SGDLS and YYNGEE. The CDR3 is CASSRGRGLEETQYF. DNA of the CDR3: TGTGCCAGCAGCCGGGGCAGGGGATTAGAGGAGACCCAGTACTTC.